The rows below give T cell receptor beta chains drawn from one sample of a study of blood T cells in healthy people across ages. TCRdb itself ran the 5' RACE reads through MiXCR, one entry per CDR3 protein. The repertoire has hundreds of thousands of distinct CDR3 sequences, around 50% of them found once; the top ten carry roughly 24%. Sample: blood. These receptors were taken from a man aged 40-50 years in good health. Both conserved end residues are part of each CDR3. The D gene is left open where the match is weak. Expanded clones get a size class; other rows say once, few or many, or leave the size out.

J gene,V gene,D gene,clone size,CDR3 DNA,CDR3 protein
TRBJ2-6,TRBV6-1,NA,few,TGTGCCAGCAGGGCCCCTGACAGGCCTATGAGCTCTGGGGCCAACGTCCTGACTTTC,CASRAPDRPMSSGANVLTF
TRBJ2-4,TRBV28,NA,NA,TGTGCCAGCAGTGCCCCTGGGGGGAACGCCAAAAACATTCAGTACTTC,CASSAPGGNAKNIQYF
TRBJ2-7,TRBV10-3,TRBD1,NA,TGTGCCATAGCCTGGGACAGCGAAAGTACCCCAAGCTCCTACGAGCAGTACTTC,CAIAWDSESTPSSYEQYF
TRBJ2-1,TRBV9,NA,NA,TGTGCCAGCAGCGTCGGGACTCAAAATGAGCAGTTCTTC,CASSVGTQNEQFF
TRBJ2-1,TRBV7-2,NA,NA,TGTGCCGGCAGCTGGGCGGGCCACACCTACAATGAGCAGTTCTTC,CAGSWAGHTYNEQFF
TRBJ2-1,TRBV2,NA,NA,TGTGCCAGCAGTGATTATCTACTAGGAAGCCAGTTCTTC,CASSDYLLGSQFF
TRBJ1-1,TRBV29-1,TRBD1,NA,TGCAGCCAACGGACAGGGGGTAACACTGAAGCTTTCTTT,CSQRTGGNTEAFF
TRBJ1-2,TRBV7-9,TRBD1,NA,TGTGCCAGCAGCTCTTCAATCCATGGACAGGGGAACTATGGCTACACCTTC,CASSSSIHGQGNYGYTF
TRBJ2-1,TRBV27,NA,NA,TGTGCCAGCAGTTTAACCTTCGGGGAGACCCAGTTCTTC,CASSLTFGETQFF
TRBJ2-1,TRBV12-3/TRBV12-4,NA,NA,TGTGCCAGCAGTGGGGCGGAGAATTTCTACAATGAGCAGTTCTTC,CASSGAENFYNEQFF